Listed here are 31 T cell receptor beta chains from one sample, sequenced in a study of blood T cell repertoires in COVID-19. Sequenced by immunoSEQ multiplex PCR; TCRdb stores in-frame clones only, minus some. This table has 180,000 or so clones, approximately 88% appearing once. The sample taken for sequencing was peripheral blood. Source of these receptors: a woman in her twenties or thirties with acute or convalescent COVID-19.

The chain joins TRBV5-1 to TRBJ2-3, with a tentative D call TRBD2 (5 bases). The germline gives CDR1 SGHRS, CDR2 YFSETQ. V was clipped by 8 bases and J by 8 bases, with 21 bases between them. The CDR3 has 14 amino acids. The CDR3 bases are TGCGCCAGTACCCCCGCGTCCGGGGTTGGTACGCAGTATTTT. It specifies CASTPASGVGTQYF.

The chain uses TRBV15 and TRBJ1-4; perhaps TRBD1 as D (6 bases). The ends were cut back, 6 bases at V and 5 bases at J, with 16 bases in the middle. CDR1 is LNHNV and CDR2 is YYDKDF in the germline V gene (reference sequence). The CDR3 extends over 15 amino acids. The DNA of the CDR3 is TGTGCCACCAGACCCCCCGGGGGGCAGAATGAAAAACTGTTTTTT. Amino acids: CATRPPGGQNEKLFF.

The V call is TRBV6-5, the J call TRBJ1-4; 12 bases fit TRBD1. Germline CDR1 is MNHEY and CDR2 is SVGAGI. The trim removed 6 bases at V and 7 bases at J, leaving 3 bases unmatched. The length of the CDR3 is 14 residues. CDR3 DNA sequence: TGTGCCAGCAGGCCGGGACAGGGGGCTGAAAAACTGTTTTTT. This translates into CASRPGQGAEKLFF.

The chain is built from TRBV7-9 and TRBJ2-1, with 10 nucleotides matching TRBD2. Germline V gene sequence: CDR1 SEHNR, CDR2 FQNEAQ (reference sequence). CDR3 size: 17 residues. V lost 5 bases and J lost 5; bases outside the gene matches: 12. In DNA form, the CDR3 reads TGTGCCAGCAGCCCCCCTAGCGGGAGTTCGGGCGACAATGAGCAGTTCTTC. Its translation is CASSPPSGSSGDNEQFF.

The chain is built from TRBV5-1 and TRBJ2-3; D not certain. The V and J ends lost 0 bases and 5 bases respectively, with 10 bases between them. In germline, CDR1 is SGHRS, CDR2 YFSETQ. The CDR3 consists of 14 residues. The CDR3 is CASSLGPTQDTQYF. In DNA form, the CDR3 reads TGCGCCAGCAGCTTGGGTCCGACACAAGATACGCAGTATTTT.

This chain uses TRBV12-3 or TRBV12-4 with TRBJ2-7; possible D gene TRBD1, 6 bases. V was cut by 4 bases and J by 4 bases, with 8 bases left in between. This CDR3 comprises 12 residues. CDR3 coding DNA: TGTGCCAGCAGTTGGGGGACATACGAGCAGTACTTC. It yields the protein CASSWGTYEQYF.

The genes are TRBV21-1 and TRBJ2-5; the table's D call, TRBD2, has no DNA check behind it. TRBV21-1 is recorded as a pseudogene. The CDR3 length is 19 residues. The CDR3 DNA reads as TGTGCCAGCAGCAAAGCCCCGGGACTAGCGGGAGGGACGAAAGAGACCCAGTACTTC. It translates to CASSKAPGLAGGTKETQYF.

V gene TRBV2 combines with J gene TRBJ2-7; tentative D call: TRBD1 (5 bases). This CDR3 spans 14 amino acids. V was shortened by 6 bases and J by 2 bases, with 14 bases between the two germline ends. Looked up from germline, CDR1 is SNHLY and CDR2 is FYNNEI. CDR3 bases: TGTGCCAGCAGGGGGCAGCTAATAACCTACGAGCAGTACTTC. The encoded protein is CASRGQLITYEQYF.

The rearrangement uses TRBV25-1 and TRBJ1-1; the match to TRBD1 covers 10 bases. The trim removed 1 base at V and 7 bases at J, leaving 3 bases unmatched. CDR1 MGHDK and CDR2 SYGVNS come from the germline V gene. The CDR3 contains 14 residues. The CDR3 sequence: CASSELRDRGEAFF. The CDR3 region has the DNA TGTGCCAGCAGTGAATTAAGGGACAGGGGTGAAGCTTTCTTT.

The CDR3 here is CASSWQDSGNTIYF. CDR3 nucleotide sequence: TGTGCCAGTAGTTGGCAGGACTCTGGAAACACCATATATTTT. The chain employs TRBV19 and TRBJ1-3, with D unresolved. The CDR3 extends over 14 amino acids. V lost 5 bases to trimming and J lost 0 bases, with 8 bases between them. The germline V gene has CDR1 LNHDA and CDR2 SQIVND (reference sequence).

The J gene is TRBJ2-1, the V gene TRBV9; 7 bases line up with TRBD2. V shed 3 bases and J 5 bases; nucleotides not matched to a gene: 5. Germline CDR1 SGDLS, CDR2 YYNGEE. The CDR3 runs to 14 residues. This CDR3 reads CASSARTRNNEQFF. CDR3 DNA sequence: TGTGCCAGCAGCGCTCGGACTAGGAACAATGAGCAGTTCTTC. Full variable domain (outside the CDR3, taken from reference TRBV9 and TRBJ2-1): DSGVTQTPKHLITATGQRVTLRCSPRSGDLSVYWYQQSLDQGLQFLIQYYNGEERAKGNILERFSAQQFPDLHSELNLSSLELGDSALYFCASSARTRNNEQFFGPGTRLTVL.

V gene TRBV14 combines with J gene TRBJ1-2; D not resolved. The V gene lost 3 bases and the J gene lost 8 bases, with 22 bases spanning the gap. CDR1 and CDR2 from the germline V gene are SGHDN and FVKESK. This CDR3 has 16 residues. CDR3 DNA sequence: TGTGCCAGCAGCCAGTTGCGGGAGACCACATCGGGGGGCTACACCTTC. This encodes CASSQLRETTSGGYTF.

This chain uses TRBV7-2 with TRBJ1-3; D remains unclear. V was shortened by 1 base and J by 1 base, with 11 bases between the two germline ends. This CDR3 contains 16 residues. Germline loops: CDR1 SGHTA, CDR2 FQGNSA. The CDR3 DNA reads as TGTGCCAGCAGCTTAGACGAGACCGGGTCTGGAAACACCATATATTTT. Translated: CASSLDETGSGNTIYF.

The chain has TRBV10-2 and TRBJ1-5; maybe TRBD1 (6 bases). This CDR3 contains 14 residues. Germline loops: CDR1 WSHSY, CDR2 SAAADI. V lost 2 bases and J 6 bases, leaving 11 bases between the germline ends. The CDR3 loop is CASSEMGAGQPQHF. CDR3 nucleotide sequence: TGCGCCAGCAGTGAGATGGGGGCCGGTCAGCCCCAGCATTTT.

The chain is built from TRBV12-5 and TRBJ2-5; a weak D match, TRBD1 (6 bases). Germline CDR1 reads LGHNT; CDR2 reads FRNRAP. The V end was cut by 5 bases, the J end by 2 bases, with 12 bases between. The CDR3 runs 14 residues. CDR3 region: CASGPTGPQETQYF. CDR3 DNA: TGTGCTAGTGGTCCTACAGGGCCTCAAGAGACCCAGTACTTC.

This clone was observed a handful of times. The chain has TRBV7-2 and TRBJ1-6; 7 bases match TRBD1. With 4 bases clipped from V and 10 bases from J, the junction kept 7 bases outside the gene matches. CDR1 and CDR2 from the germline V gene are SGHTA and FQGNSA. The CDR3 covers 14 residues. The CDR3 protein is CASSYRGLSSPLHF. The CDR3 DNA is TGTGCCAGCAGCTACAGGGGTTTAAGCTCACCCCTCCACTTT.

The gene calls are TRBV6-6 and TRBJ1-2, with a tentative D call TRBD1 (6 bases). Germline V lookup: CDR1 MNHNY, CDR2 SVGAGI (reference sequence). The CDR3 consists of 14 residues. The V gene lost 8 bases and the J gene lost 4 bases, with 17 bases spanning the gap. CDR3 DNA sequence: TGTGCCAGCGAGGGGGGGGCGCAGGTCTATGGCTACACCTTC. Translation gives CASEGGAQVYGYTF.

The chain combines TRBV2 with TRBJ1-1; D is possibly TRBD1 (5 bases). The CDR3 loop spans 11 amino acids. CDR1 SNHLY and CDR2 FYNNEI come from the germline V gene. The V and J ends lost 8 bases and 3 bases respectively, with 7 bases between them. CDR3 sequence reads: CASWGDTEAFF. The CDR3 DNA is TGTGCCAGCTGGGGGGACACTGAAGCTTTCTTT. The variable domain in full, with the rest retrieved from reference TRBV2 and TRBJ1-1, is EPEVTQTPSHQVTQMGQEVILRCVPISNHLYFYWYRQILGQKVEFLVSFYNNEISEKSEIFDDQFSVERPDGSNFTLKIRSTKLEDSAMYFCASWGDTEAFFGQGTRLTVV.

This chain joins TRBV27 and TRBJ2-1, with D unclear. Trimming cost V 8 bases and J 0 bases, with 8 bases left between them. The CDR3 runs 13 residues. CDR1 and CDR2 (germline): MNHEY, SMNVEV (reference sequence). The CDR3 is CASQISSYNEQFF. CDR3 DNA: TGTGCCAGCCAAATTAGCTCCTACAATGAGCAGTTCTTC.

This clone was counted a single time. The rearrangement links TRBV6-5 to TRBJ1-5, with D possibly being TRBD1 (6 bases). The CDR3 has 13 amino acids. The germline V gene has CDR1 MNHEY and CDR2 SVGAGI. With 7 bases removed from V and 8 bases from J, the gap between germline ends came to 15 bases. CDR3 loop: CASTRDRSEPQHF. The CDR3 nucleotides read TGTGCCAGCACCCGTGACAGGTCGGAGCCCCAGCATTTT.

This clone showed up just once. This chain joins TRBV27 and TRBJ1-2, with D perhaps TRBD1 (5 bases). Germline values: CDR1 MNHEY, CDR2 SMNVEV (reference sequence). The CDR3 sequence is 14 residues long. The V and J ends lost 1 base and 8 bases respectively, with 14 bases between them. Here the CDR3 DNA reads TGTGCCAGCAGTTTATATATCGGGGGGGAAGGCTACACCTTC. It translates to CASSLYIGGEGYTF.

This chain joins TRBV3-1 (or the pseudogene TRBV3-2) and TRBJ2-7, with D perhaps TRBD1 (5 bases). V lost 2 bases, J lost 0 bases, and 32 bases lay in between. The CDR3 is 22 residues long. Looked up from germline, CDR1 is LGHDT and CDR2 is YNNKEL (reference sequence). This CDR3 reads CASSQKPRRLYDLKGPSYEQYF. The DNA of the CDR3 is TGTGCCAGCAGCCAAAAGCCAAGGAGACTCTACGACCTGAAGGGGCCCTCCTACGAGCAGTACTTC.

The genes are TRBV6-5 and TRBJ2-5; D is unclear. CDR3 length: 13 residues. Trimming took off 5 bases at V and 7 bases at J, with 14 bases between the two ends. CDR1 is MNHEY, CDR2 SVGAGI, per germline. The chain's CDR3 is CASSPQARGTQYF. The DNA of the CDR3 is TGTGCCAGCAGTCCCCAAGCCCGTGGGACCCAGTACTTC.

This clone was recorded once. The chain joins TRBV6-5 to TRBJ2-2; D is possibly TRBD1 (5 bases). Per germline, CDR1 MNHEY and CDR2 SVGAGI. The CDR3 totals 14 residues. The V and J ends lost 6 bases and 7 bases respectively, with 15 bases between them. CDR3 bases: TGTGCCAGCAGCGACTTAGCAGGGTACGGGGAGCTGTTTTTT. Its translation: CASSDLAGYGELFF.

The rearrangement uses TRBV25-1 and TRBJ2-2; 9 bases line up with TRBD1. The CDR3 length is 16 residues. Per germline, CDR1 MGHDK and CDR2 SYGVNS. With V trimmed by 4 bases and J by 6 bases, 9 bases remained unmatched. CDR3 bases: TGTGCCAGCAGTGGGATTGGGACAGGGAATCCCGGGGAGCTGTTTTTT. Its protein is CASSGIGTGNPGELFF.

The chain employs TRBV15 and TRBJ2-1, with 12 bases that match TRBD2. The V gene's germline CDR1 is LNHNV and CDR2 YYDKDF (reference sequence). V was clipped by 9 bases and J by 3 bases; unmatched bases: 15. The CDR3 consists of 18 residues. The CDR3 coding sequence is TGTGCCACAACCCCGGGACTAGCGGGTAGTGGGCTCTACAATGAGCAGTTCTTC. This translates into CATTPGLAGSGLYNEQFF.

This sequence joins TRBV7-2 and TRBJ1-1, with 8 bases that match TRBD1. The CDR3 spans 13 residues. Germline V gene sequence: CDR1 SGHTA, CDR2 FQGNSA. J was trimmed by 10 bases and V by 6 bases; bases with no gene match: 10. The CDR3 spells CASSRGQGLVAFF. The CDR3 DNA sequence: TGTGCCAGCAGTCGAGGACAGGGCCTAGTAGCTTTCTTT.

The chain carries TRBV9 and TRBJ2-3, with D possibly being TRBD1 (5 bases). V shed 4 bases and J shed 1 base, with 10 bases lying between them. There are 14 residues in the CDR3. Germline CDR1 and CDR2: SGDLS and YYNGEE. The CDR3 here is CASSLDRRTDTQYF. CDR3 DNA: TGTGCCAGCAGCCTAGACAGACGCACAGATACGCAGTATTTT.

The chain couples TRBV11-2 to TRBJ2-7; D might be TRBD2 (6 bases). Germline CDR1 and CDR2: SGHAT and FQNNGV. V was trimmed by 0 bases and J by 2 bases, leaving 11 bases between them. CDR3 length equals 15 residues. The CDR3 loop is CASSLDLAVAYEQYF. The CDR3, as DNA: TGTGCCAGCAGCTTAGACTTAGCGGTGGCCTACGAGCAGTACTTC.

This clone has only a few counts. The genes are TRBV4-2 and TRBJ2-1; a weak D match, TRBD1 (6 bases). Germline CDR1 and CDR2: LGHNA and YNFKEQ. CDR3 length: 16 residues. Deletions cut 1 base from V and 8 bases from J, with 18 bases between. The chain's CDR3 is CASSQGDMRGNDEQFF. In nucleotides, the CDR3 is TGTGCCAGCAGCCAAGGGGATATGAGGGGGAACGATGAGCAGTTCTTC.

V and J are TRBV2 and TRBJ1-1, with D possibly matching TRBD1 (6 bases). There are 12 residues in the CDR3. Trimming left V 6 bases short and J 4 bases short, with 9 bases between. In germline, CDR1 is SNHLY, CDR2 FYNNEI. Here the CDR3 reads CASRWGPTEAFF. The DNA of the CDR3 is TGTGCCAGCAGATGGGGGCCCACTGAAGCTTTCTTT.